The sequence of this T cell receptor beta chain was determined in a study of vaccination and CD4 T cells after COVID-19. Background on the study: Stimuli were overlapping spike peptide pools of SARS-CoV-2 and three common cold coronaviruses (HCoV-NL63, HCoV-OC43, HCoV-229E).

The treatment: roughly 10-day PBMC culture with coronavirus spike peptide pools or control peptides (ViraFEST assay). The Oncomine TCR Beta short-read assay was applied to DNA of cultured CD4+ T cells. TCRdb passed the PCR reads through MiXCR, listing each CDR3 protein once. The table has about 15,000 distinct CDR3 sequences, roughly two fifths seen once. This CDR3 is built from 15 residues. The V segment lost 3 bases and the J segment 7 bases; nucleotides outside the gene matches: 8. Germline CDR1 reads KGHDR; CDR2 reads SFDVKD. Regarding this clonotype: Its antigen is still unknown.

Sequencing was done on a sample of CD4+ T cells from blood, cultured in vitro. This receptor was taken from a human donor who had recovered from COVID-19. V is TRBV24-1 and J is TRBJ1-2; 9 positions agree with TRBD1. CDR3 protein: CATSDPGQGARGYTF. In DNA, the CDR3 is TGTGCCACCAGTGATCCGGGACAGGGAGCGCGTGGCTACACCTTC.